Sequencing of this T cell receptor (beta chain) was carried out in a study of cytomegalovirus exposure and HLA in healthy donors. V lost 0 bases and J 15 bases, leaving 10 bases between the germline ends. Germline V gene data show CDR1 as SGHNT and CDR2 as YYREEE (reference sequence). The CDR3 consists of 12 residues. Researchers ran the PCR with 60 Vbeta and 13 Jbeta primers. The authors' processing: A follow-up analysis tallied 60 million to 85 million unique TCR beta chains, roughly 11 million shared. Sequenced by immunoSEQ multiplex PCR; TCRdb stores in-frame clones only, minus some. V and J calls and clone size are given by that table; D and trimming were obtained from the DNA. The table has roughly 90,000 clones, approximately 85% seen once.

The clonotype was recovered from a man under 40 in good health and CMV-seropositive. The genes are TRBV5-4 and TRBJ1-6, with TRBD1 as a possible D gene (5 bases). Sequences were obtained from PBMCs. CDR3 nucleotide sequence: TGTGCCAGCAGCTTGGCCCCGGGACTCCTCCACTTT. This gives the protein CASSLAPGLLHF.